Listed here are 11 T cell receptor beta chains from one sample, sequenced in a study of regulatory T cells in long-lasting Graves disease. Time point meaning: newly diagnosed GD, antithyroid drugs for less than 3 months. Preparation of the TCR library used RNA extracted from PBMCs. Arm-PCR of CDR3 regions and iRepertoire HTBI primers were used to build TCR beta libraries. Using its own MiXCR run on the multiplex PCR reads, TCRdb lists one record per CDR3 protein. There are 250,000 to 400,000 distinct CDR3 sequences in the sample; about 20% occur only once, and 38% lies in the top ten. The sample was peripheral blood mononuclear cells (PBMCs), taken at new diagnosis, from a patient treated with antithyroid drugs. These receptor sequences come from a female donor with Graves disease.

This clonotype was seen ten or more times. The chain carries TRBV14 and TRBJ2-7; no clear D gene. Germline CDR1 and CDR2: SGHDN and FVKESK. This CDR3 contains 13 residues. V lost 4 bases and J lost 4, with 11 bases in between. CDR3 nucleotide sequence: TGTGCCAGCAGCCGGGCAGGAACTTACGAGCAGTACTTC. It codes for CASSRAGTYEQYF.

This clonotype was counted many times. The chain links TRBV6-1 to TRBJ2-2; unclear D gene. This CDR3 spans 16 amino acids. From germline, CDR1 is MNHNS and CDR2 SASEGT. The germline V and J ends were trimmed by 7 bases and 4 bases, with 19 bases remaining between them. In DNA form, the CDR3 reads TGTGCCAGCACTAAACCCTCCACAGCCGGCACCGGGGAGCTGTTTTTT. Translating gives CASTKPSTAGTGELFF.

This clonotype was picked up many times. The chain carries TRBV12-3 or TRBV12-4 and TRBJ2-5; 11 bases agree with TRBD1. The CDR3 length is 17 residues. J lost 4 bases, V lost 5 bases, and 12 bases had no gene match. CDR3 DNA sequence: TGTGCCAGCAGTCCCGTGGGGGACAGGGGGAGTAGAGAGACCCAGTACTTC. Translation gives CASSPVGDRGSRETQYF.

This clonotype was counted at least ten times. V is TRBV6-2 or TRBV6-3 and J is TRBJ2-1; 12 nucleotides align to TRBD2. CDR3 length: 18 residues. Trimming removed 0 bases from V and 7 bases from J; junction bases left unmatched: 10. In germline, CDR1 is MNHEY, CDR2 SVGEGT. CDR3 in amino acids: CASSYSASGRARLNEQFF. CDR3 sequence (DNA): TGTGCCAGCAGTTACTCCGCTAGCGGGAGGGCCAGGTTGAATGAGCAGTTCTTC.

This clonotype was counted ten times or more. The J gene is TRBJ1-2, the V gene TRBV12-3 or TRBV12-4; no clear D. Trimming took off 1 base at V and 8 bases at J, with 8 bases between the two ends. The CDR3 is 12 amino acids. CDR3 DNA sequence: TGTGCCAGCAGTTTAGGAGGGTTCGGCTACACCTTC. Translation gives CASSLGGFGYTF.

The sample holds a few counts of this clonotype. The chain carries TRBV19 and TRBJ1-5; D is possibly TRBD1 (5 bases). Germline V gene lookup returns CDR1 LNHDA and CDR2 SQIVND (reference sequence). This CDR3 is built from 12 residues. The CDR3 region has the DNA TGTGCTTCGGGACGGGGCAATCAGCCCCAGCATTTT. Translated, it gives CASGRGNQPQHF.

This clonotype was seen repeatedly, ten times or more. The chain joins TRBV9 to TRBJ2-7; weak D call: TRBD2 (6 bases). The CDR3 is made up of 14 amino acids. Germline V gene data show CDR1 as SGDLS and CDR2 as YYNGEE. V shed 4 bases and J shed 3 bases, with 14 bases lying between them. CDR3 DNA: TGTGCCAGCAGCCCCAATGGGGGGAACTACGAGCAGTACTTC. Residues: CASSPNGGNYEQYF.

The rearrangement links TRBV5-1 to TRBJ2-7; D gene ambiguous. Trimming took off 3 bases at V and 4 bases at J, with 20 bases between the two ends. The CDR3 has 16 residues. The V gene's germline CDR1 is SGHRS and CDR2 YFSETQ. The CDR3 DNA reads as TGCGCCAGCAGCTATTCTCCGAGTAGCCTAAATTACGAGCAGTACTTC. Translation: CASSYSPSSLNYEQYF.

This clonotype has a count of ten or more. The chain joins TRBV7-3 to TRBJ1-1, with 7 positions matching TRBD1. V lost 1 base to trimming and J lost 5 bases; unmatched junction nucleotides: 13. This CDR3 is built from 17 residues. Germline V gene data show CDR1 as SGHTA and CDR2 as FQGTGA. CDR3 sequence: CASSLRRGRRGRTEAFF. Here the CDR3 DNA reads TGTGCCAGCAGCTTAAGAAGGGGCCGAAGGGGGCGGACTGAAGCTTTCTTT.

In this sample, this clonotype turned up many times. The V and J genes are TRBV14 and TRBJ2-2, with TRBD2 matching 7 bases. CDR1 is SGHDN and CDR2 is FVKESK in the germline V gene. The trim removed 0 bases at V and 5 bases at J, leaving 9 bases unmatched. The CDR3 spans 17 residues. CDR3 nucleotide sequence: TGTGCCAGCAGCCAAGATCTCGCGGGAGTCGGTACCGGGGAGCTGTTTTTT. Translating it yields CASSQDLAGVGTGELFF.

There are many counts of this clonotype. This chain uses TRBV18 with TRBJ2-5; perhaps TRBD2 as D (5 bases). The CDR3 covers 15 residues. Trimming took 0 bases from V and 5 from J, leaving 13 bases between them. Germline V gene data show CDR1 as KGHSH and CDR2 as LQKENI. CDR3 protein: CASSPPSGVGETQYF. In DNA form, the CDR3 reads TGTGCCAGCTCACCACCATCCGGGGTTGGGGAGACCCAGTACTTC.